These T cell receptor beta chains were read from a single sample in a study of T cell repertoires in cytomegalovirus infection. TCRdb re-called the reads through MiXCR, storing one row per CDR3 protein. The sample records roughly 760,000 distinct CDR3 sequences, approximately 34% being singletons. Sequenced input: PBMCs. All receptors derive from a human donor in good health (CMV status not recorded). Some clones in this sample may be carry-over from other donors' samples. Each CDR3 is given with its conserved first and last residue. Fields, in order: D gene, J gene, clone size, CDR3 length, V gene, CDR3 protein, CDR3 DNA. A D gene is named only where the DNA matches it firmly. Clone size is given for some rows only: seen once, a few or many times, or a class if the clone is expanded.

D gene: TRBD1
J gene: TRBJ1-3
clone size: few
CDR3 length: 16
V gene: TRBV6-6
CDR3 protein: CASSYPDRVPGNTIYF
CDR3 DNA: TGTGCCAGCAGTTACCCCGACAGGGTCCCTGGAAACACCATATATTTT

D gene: -
J gene: TRBJ2-2
clone size: -
CDR3 length: 18
V gene: TRBV6-2/TRBV6-3
CDR3 protein: CARLRPPRRGQNTGELFF
CDR3 DNA: TGTGCCAGACTACGTCCTCCTCGGCGGGGCCAGAACACCGGGGAGCTGTTTTTT

D gene: -
J gene: TRBJ1-3
clone size: -
CDR3 length: 14
V gene: TRBV7-9
CDR3 protein: CATRAGPSGNTIYF
CDR3 DNA: TGTGCCACCCGTGCCGGGCCCTCTGGAAACACCATATATTTT

D gene: -
J gene: TRBJ2-1
clone size: few
CDR3 length: 15
V gene: TRBV6-1
CDR3 protein: CASSDSQGSWDEQFF
CDR3 DNA: TGTGCCAGCAGTGATAGCCAAGGAAGTTGGGATGAGCAGTTCTTC

D gene: -
J gene: TRBJ1-4
clone size: -
CDR3 length: 13
V gene: TRBV5-1
CDR3 protein: CASSEAANEKLVF
CDR3 DNA: TGCGCCAGCAGCGAGGCCGCTAATGAAAAACTGGTTTTT

D gene: TRBD1
J gene: TRBJ1-2
clone size: few
CDR3 length: 15
V gene: TRBV12-3/TRBV12-4
CDR3 protein: CASSLRTGVNHGYTF
CDR3 DNA: TGTGCCAGCAGTTTAAGAACAGGGGTTAACCATGGCTACACCTTC

D gene: TRBD1
J gene: TRBJ2-1
clone size: -
CDR3 length: 16
V gene: TRBV18
CDR3 protein: CASSPLAQTGENEQFF
CDR3 DNA: TGTGCCAGCTCACCACTCGCTCAAACAGGGGAAAATGAGCAGTTCTTC

D gene: -
J gene: TRBJ2-7
clone size: few
CDR3 length: 15
V gene: TRBV10-3
CDR3 protein: CAISEHKGGPYEQYF
CDR3 DNA: TGTGCCATCAGTGAGCACAAAGGGGGGCCCTACGAGCAGTACTTC

D gene: TRBD1
J gene: TRBJ1-2
clone size: -
CDR3 length: 15
V gene: TRBV7-8
CDR3 protein: CASSLTTGVLSGYTF
CDR3 DNA: TGTGCCAGCAGCTTGACGACAGGGGTGTTAAGTGGCTACACCTTC

D gene: -
J gene: TRBJ1-2
clone size: -
CDR3 length: 13
V gene: TRBV27
CDR3 protein: CASSFPEGDGYTF
CDR3 DNA: TGTGCCAGCAGCTTCCCTGAGGGGGACGGCTACACCTTC

D gene: -
J gene: TRBJ2-7
clone size: -
CDR3 length: 14
V gene: TRBV7-2
CDR3 protein: CASSLSTGFYEQYF
CDR3 DNA: TGTGCCAGCAGCCTTTCGACCGGGTTCTACGAGCAGTACTTC

D gene: -
J gene: TRBJ2-7
clone size: -
CDR3 length: 15
V gene: TRBV20-1
CDR3 protein: CSASDMSGVSYEQYF
CDR3 DNA: TGCAGTGCTAGTGACATGAGCGGTGTTTCCTACGAGCAGTACTTC

D gene: TRBD1
J gene: TRBJ1-5
clone size: -
CDR3 length: 16
V gene: TRBV6-6
CDR3 protein: CASSTTGVLVGQPQHF
CDR3 DNA: TGTGCCAGCAGTACAACAGGGGTTCTCGTCGGGCAGCCCCAGCATTTT

D gene: -
J gene: TRBJ1-2
clone size: few
CDR3 length: 15
V gene: TRBV28
CDR3 protein: CASSLSGLGMNGYTF
CDR3 DNA: TGTGCCAGCAGTTTGTCAGGGTTGGGGATGAATGGCTACACCTTC

D gene: TRBD1
J gene: TRBJ1-4
clone size: -
CDR3 length: 16
V gene: TRBV5-6
CDR3 protein: CASSLTPGTVGEKLFF
CDR3 DNA: TGTGCCAGCAGCCTTACCCCCGGGACAGTGGGTGAAAAACTGTTTTTT

D gene: -
J gene: TRBJ2-1
clone size: -
CDR3 length: 12
V gene: TRBV11-3
CDR3 protein: CASSSVDNEQFF
CDR3 DNA: TGTGCCAGCAGCTCCGTAGACAATGAGCAGTTCTTC

D gene: -
J gene: TRBJ1-5
clone size: -
CDR3 length: 13
V gene: TRBV12-3/TRBV12-4
CDR3 protein: CASSHRVASTQHF
CDR3 DNA: TGTGCCAGCAGCCACAGAGTGGCCTCCACCCAGCATTTT

D gene: -
J gene: TRBJ1-1
clone size: few
CDR3 length: 15
V gene: TRBV7-9
CDR3 protein: CASSFHREGNTEAFF
CDR3 DNA: TGTGCCAGCAGCTTTCACAGGGAGGGGAACACTGAAGCTTTCTTT

D gene: TRBD2
J gene: TRBJ2-7
clone size: once
CDR3 length: 18
V gene: TRBV4-2
CDR3 protein: CASSQDGTSGGTAYEQYF
CDR3 DNA: TGTGCCAGCAGCCAAGATGGAACTAGCGGGGGGACCGCCTACGAGCAGTACTTC

D gene: -
J gene: TRBJ1-1
clone size: -
CDR3 length: 15
V gene: TRBV2
CDR3 protein: CASSRKPVTDTEAFF
CDR3 DNA: TGTGCCAGCAGTCGGAAACCTGTAACTGACACTGAAGCTTTCTTT

D gene: -
J gene: TRBJ1-3
clone size: -
CDR3 length: 15
V gene: TRBV6-5
CDR3 protein: CASSYATGFGNTIYF
CDR3 DNA: TGTGCCAGCAGTTACGCTACAGGATTTGGAAACACCATATATTTT

D gene: -
J gene: TRBJ2-2
clone size: -
CDR3 length: 16
V gene: TRBV5-1
CDR3 protein: CASSLAQGQNTGELFF
CDR3 DNA: TGCGCCAGCAGCTTGGCCCAGGGCCAGAACACCGGGGAGCTGTTTTTT